This passage covers 25 T cell receptor beta chains from one sample sequenced in a study of human CD4 T cells and Enterobacteriaceae. The memory gate held CD4+ cells that were not CD45RA+CCR7+CD95- naive cells, over 95% pure. Sequencing was performed with immunoSEQ multiplex PCR; in TCRdb, only in-frame clones are kept and a portion is missing. This sample has some 29,000 clones, with around four fifths found just once. The sequencing sample was made of memory CD4+ T cells from blood. The receptors shown here come from a human donor in good health.

This chain joins TRBV13 and TRBJ2-4, with D hard to call. With 3 bases removed from V and 0 bases from J, the gap between germline ends came to 6 bases. CDR3 length: 14 residues. From germline, CDR1 is PRHDT and CDR2 FYEKMQ (reference sequence). The CDR3 reads CASSLYLAKNIQYF. The CDR3 nucleotides read TGTGCCAGCAGCTTGTACCTAGCCAAAAACATTCAGTACTTC. Supplemented by reference TRBV13 and TRBJ2-4, the full variable domain reads AAGVIQSPRHLIKEKRETATLKCYPIPRHDTVYWYQQGPGQDPQFLISFYEKMQSDKGSIPDRFSAQQFSDYHSELNMSSLELGDSALYFCASSLYLAKNIQYFGAGTRLSVL.

V and J are TRBV12-5 and TRBJ2-3; D gene uncertain. V was cut by 0 bases and J by 2 bases, with 15 bases left in between. The CDR3 is made up of 17 amino acids. Germline assignment: CDR1 LGHNT and CDR2 FRNRAP. The CDR3 here is CASGLVPLGVDTDTQYF. CDR3 coding DNA: TGTGCTAGTGGTTTGGTCCCGCTAGGTGTAGACACAGATACGCAGTATTTT. Full variable domain (outside the CDR3, taken from reference TRBV12-5 and TRBJ2-3): DARVTQTPRHKVTEMGQEVTMRCQPILGHNTVFWYRQTMMQGLELLAYFRNRAPLDDSGMPKDRFSAEMPDATLATLKIQPSEPRDSAVYFCASGLVPLGVDTDTQYFGPGTRLTVL.

The V call is TRBV7-2, the J call TRBJ2-7; 10 nucleotides line up with TRBD2. This CDR3 spans 15 amino acids. V lost 5 bases and J lost 2; bases outside the gene matches: 6. Germline CDR1 reads SGHTA; CDR2 reads FQGNSA. CDR3 region: CASSTRTSGTYEQYF. Here the CDR3 DNA reads TGTGCCAGCAGCACTCGGACTAGCGGAACCTACGAGCAGTACTTC.

The J gene is TRBJ1-2, the V gene TRBV5-4, with D perhaps TRBD1 (5 bases). Between the trimmed V and J ends, which lost 4 bases and 7 bases, there was a span of 23 bases. The germline gives CDR1 SGHNT, CDR2 YYREEE (reference sequence). This CDR3 is built from 16 residues. CDR3 bases: TGTGCCAGCAGCCCCGATGCGGGGAGGGGTGGGCCTGGCTACACCTTC. Residues: CASSPDAGRGGPGYTF.

V and J are TRBV5-1 and TRBJ1-2, with 7 bases that match TRBD1. There are 15 residues in the CDR3. Losses at the gene ends were 1 base for V and 1 base for J; bases not matched to a gene: 4. Per germline, CDR1 SGHRS and CDR2 YFSETQ. CDR3 region: CASSLSQGNNYGYTF. In nucleotides, the CDR3 is TGCGCCAGCAGCTTGTCACAGGGGAATAACTATGGCTACACCTTC.

This clone was detected a few times. Other DNA sequences in the same sample also yield this CDR3. This chain connects TRBV20-1 to TRBJ2-3; a weak D match, TRBD2 (5 bases). This CDR3 is built from 11 residues. Trimming left V 7 bases short and J 1 base short, with 6 bases between. Germline V gene sequence: CDR1 DFQATT, CDR2 SNEGSKA (reference sequence). This CDR3 is CSGRGTDTQYF. The CDR3 bases are TGCAGTGGGCGGGGCACAGATACGCAGTATTTT.

This clone has just one count. DNA of the CDR3: TGTGCCAGCAGCTGGAGGACAGGGCGTTCACCCCTCCACTTT. Translated: CASSWRTGRSPLHF. The gene calls are TRBV5-6 and TRBJ1-6; 8 bases match TRBD1. Germline CDR1 is SGHDT and CDR2 is YYEEEE. Trimming cost V 3 bases and J 9 bases; bases outside gene matches: 5. The CDR3 spans 14 residues.

This chain uses TRBV4-1 with TRBJ2-3, with D possibly TRBD2 on 6 matching bases. The CDR3 spans 16 residues. Trimming stripped 4 bases from V and 5 bases from J, with 19 bases between. Germline lookup yields CDR1 MGHRA and CDR2 YSYEKL. The CDR3 spells CASSRYSAHGRDTQYF. DNA for the CDR3: TGCGCCAGCAGCCGTTATTCGGCCCACGGGAGAGATACGCAGTATTTT.

This clone is a singleton in its sample. This chain connects TRBV9 to TRBJ2-3; D remains ambiguous. The CDR3 is 14 residues long. CDR1 is SGDLS, CDR2 YYNGEE, per germline. The ends were cut back, 0 bases at V and 2 bases at J, with 7 bases in the middle. CDR3 in DNA: TGTGCCAGCAGCGTAGAAACCTCCACAGATACGCAGTATTTT. Translation: CASSVETSTDTQYF.

This clone was recorded a few times. This chain joins TRBV7-9 and TRBJ1-1, with D possibly being TRBD1 (5 bases). The CDR3 runs to 14 residues. CDR1 is SEHNR and CDR2 is FQNEAQ in the germline V gene (reference sequence). Trimming stripped 1 base from V and 7 bases from J, with 13 bases between. CDR3 in amino acids: CASSLDQGTVEAFF. CDR3 coding DNA: TGTGCCAGCAGCTTAGACCAGGGAACAGTTGAAGCTTTCTTT.

This clone was seen once. The rearrangement joins TRBV5-1 to TRBJ2-7; 8 nucleotides align to TRBD2. The junction had 6 bases not matched to a gene; V was cut back by 4 bases and J by 0 bases. The CDR3 length is 15 residues. Germline CDR1 SGHRS, CDR2 YFSETQ. This CDR3 reads CASSPSGTSSYEQYF. The CDR3 DNA reads as TGCGCCAGCAGCCCTTCCGGGACTAGCTCCTACGAGCAGTACTTC.

This chain uses TRBV21-1 with TRBJ2-7. TRBV21-1 is a pseudogene. This CDR3 has 15 residues. This CDR3 is CASSRDRAYLYEQYF. CDR3 nucleotides: TGTGCCAGCAGCAGAGACCGGGCCTACCTCTACGAGCAGTACTTC.

The J gene is TRBJ1-1, the V gene TRBV7-3; a weak D match, TRBD1 (6 bases). CDR1 is SGHTA, CDR2 FQGTGA, per germline. Deletions cut 1 base from V and 3 bases from J, with 9 bases between. The CDR3 is 14 residues long. CDR3 protein: CASSLRGPDTEAFF. The CDR3, as DNA: TGTGCCAGCAGCTTAAGGGGGCCGGACACTGAAGCTTTCTTT.

The rearrangement joins TRBV11-3 to TRBJ2-2; TRBD2 is a possible D gene (5 bases). The CDR3 has 14 amino acids. With 1 base removed from V and 7 bases from J, the gap between germline ends came to 10 bases. Germline-derived CDR1 and CDR2 are SGHNT and YENEEA. The CDR3 is CASSLGSVDGELFF. DNA of the CDR3: TGTGCCAGCAGCTTAGGTAGCGTAGACGGGGAGCTGTTTTTT.

This clone was seen a handful of times. The chain joins TRBV7-2 to TRBJ1-1; D is perhaps TRBD1 (5 bases). V was clipped by 1 base and J by 4 bases, with 7 bases between them. The CDR3 extends over 13 amino acids. The germline V gene encodes CDR1 SGHTA and CDR2 FQGNSA. The CDR3 bases are TGTGCCAGCAGCTTAGTCAGGGTCACTGAAGCTTTCTTT. The encoded protein is CASSLVRVTEAFF.

The chain is built from TRBV2 and TRBJ2-7; 8 bases are a match to TRBD1. Germline lookup yields CDR1 SNHLY and CDR2 FYNNEI. The CDR3 has 14 amino acids. V was pared by 3 bases and J by 6 bases, with 7 bases of the junction left unmatched. The CDR3 nucleotides are TGTGCCAGCAGTGAGGGGACAGGCGGAGGCGAGCAGTACTTC. Its translation is CASSEGTGGGEQYF.

The chain uses TRBV7-9 and TRBJ1-3; TRBD1 matches at 7 bases. The CDR3 spans 16 residues. With 5 bases clipped from V and 0 bases from J, the junction kept 7 bases outside the gene matches. The germline V gene has CDR1 SEHNR and CDR2 FQNEAQ (reference sequence). CDR3 sequence (DNA): TGTGCCAGCAGCCGGTCAGGGGGTAGCTCTGGAAACACCATATATTTT. The encoded protein is CASSRSGGSSGNTIYF.

This clone was observed a single time. The chain has TRBV11-2 and TRBJ2-2; D might be TRBD2 (6 bases). Between the trimmed V and J ends, which lost 4 bases and 3 bases, there was a span of 18 bases. The CDR3 is 17 residues long. CDR1 is SGHAT and CDR2 is FQNNGV in the germline V gene. CDR3 loop: CASSSPGGSGHTGELFF. The CDR3 coding sequence is TGTGCCAGCAGCTCCCCCGGGGGTAGCGGCCACACCGGGGAGCTGTTTTTT.

The genes are TRBV5-6 and TRBJ2-5, with TRBD2 identical over 11 bases. J gave up 0 bases and V 4 bases, and 2 bases lay outside the gene matches. The CDR3 is 15 residues long. CDR1 and CDR2 from the germline V gene are SGHDT and YYEEEE. CDR3 sequence: CASSRGLADQETQYF. CDR3 sequence (DNA): TGTGCCAGCAGCCGGGGACTAGCGGACCAAGAGACCCAGTACTTC.

This chain links TRBV6-1 with TRBJ1-5; D gene uncertain. V shed 3 bases and J shed 4 bases, with 4 bases lying between them. The germline CDR1 and CDR2 sequences are MNHNS and SASEGT. The CDR3 has 12 amino acids. The CDR3 is CASSEINQPQHF. CDR3 DNA: TGTGCCAGCAGTGAGATAAATCAGCCCCAGCATTTT.

The chain recombines TRBV28 with TRBJ2-4; D remains ambiguous. V lost 4 bases to trimming and J lost 5 bases, with 9 bases between them. This CDR3 spans 13 amino acids. Germline values: CDR1 MDHEN, CDR2 SYDVKM. CDR3 DNA: TGTGCCAGCAGTTCACACATGGAAAACATTCAGTACTTC. It specifies CASSSHMENIQYF.

This clone has just a few counts. CDR3: CASTPTATGNTIYF. In DNA form, the CDR3 reads TGTGCCAGTACTCCGACAGCTACTGGAAACACCATATATTTT. The V gene is TRBV19, the J gene TRBJ1-3; TRBD1 is a possible D gene (5 bases). The germline CDR1 and CDR2 sequences are LNHDA and SQIVND (reference sequence). The ends were cut back, 7 bases at V and 2 bases at J, with 12 bases in the middle. The CDR3 runs to 14 residues.

V usage is TRBV6-1 and J usage is TRBJ2-7; 11 bases are shared with TRBD2. This CDR3 contains 15 residues. V trimming: 7 bases; J trimming: 1 base; junction bases outside the gene matches: 6. Germline values: CDR1 MNHNS, CDR2 SASEGT. The CDR3 nucleotides read TGTGCCAGCATCTCCGGGACTAGCGGATCCTACGAGCAGTACTTC. Protein: CASISGTSGSYEQYF.

The chain links TRBV6-1 to TRBJ2-1; either TRBD1 or TRBD2 may fit D (5 bases each). The CDR3 runs 15 residues. The germline V gene encodes CDR1 MNHNS and CDR2 SASEGT. V was trimmed by 8 bases and J by 7 bases, leaving 21 bases between them. CDR3 DNA sequence: TGTGCCAGCGAGGGTCACGATGGGGGAGTGAATGAGCAGTTCTTC. It translates to CASEGHDGGVNEQFF.

V is TRBV28 and J is TRBJ2-7; 11 bases are a match to TRBD1. The germline gives CDR1 MDHEN, CDR2 SYDVKM. The ends lost 4 bases at V and 9 bases at J; junction bases unmatched: 14. The CDR3 spans 16 residues. DNA of the CDR3: TGTGCCAGCAGTTCGCCCTCCGGGACAGGGGGTGGTTCGCAGTACTTC. As protein: CASSSPSGTGGGSQYF.